This passage covers 29 T cell receptor beta chains from one sample sequenced in a study of sequential checkpoint blockade in melanoma. The repertoire was sequenced with immunoSEQ multiplex PCR; TCRdb's copy has only in-frame clones and lacks some. The sample has over a thousand clones; around 19% are singletons. Described treatment: randomized to nivolumab then ipilimumab (arm A) or the reverse (arm B). This specimen was tumor tissue (inferred from file names), taken from a patient given nivolumab and ipilimumab in sequence. These receptors all come from a human donor with melanoma.

This clone was detected only a few times. The chain carries TRBV9 and TRBJ2-3, with 7 bases that match TRBD2. The length of the CDR3 is 15 residues. Germline CDR1 SGDLS, CDR2 YYNGEE. After removal of 4 bases from V and 2 bases from J, the junction contained 7 bases not matched to a gene. CDR3 sequence: CASSLDGGTTDTQYF. The CDR3, as DNA: TGTGCCAGCAGCCTCGACGGGGGGACCACAGATACGCAGTATTTT.

This clone is labeled medium-sized. V usage is TRBV11-3 and J usage is TRBJ2-5; maybe TRBD1 (5 bases). The CDR3 covers 15 residues. The V gene lost 3 bases and the J gene lost 5 bases, with 16 bases spanning the gap. Germline CDR1 and CDR2: SGHNT and YENEEA. The CDR3 DNA reads TGTGCCAGCAGCTTGGTGGCAGGGCTAGGGGAGACCCAGTACTTC. Translation gives CASSLVAGLGETQYF.

The V call is TRBV28, the J call TRBJ2-7; tentative D call: TRBD1 (6 bases). Germline lookup yields CDR1 MDHEN and CDR2 SYDVKM. Trimming took off 7 bases at V and 2 bases at J, with 12 bases between the two ends. This CDR3 is 13 amino acids long. CDR3 in amino acids: CASKGTSTYEQYF. The CDR3 DNA reads as TGTGCCAGCAAGGGGACATCAACCTACGAGCAGTACTTC.

This clone was seen more than once but under ten times. The chain combines TRBV4-1 with TRBJ2-3, with a possible D match to TRBD1 (6 bases). The CDR3 length is 15 residues. The V end was cut by 4 bases, the J end by 1 base, with 12 bases between. CDR1 and CDR2 from the germline V gene are MGHRA and YSYEKL. The CDR3 nucleotides are TGCGCCAGCAGCCTAGGGGGATTCGGCACAGATACGCAGTATTTT. Translated, it gives CASSLGGFGTDTQYF.

This clone counts as medium-sized. The V call is TRBV11-3, the J call TRBJ2-1; 7 nucleotides agree with TRBD2. This CDR3 contains 14 residues. From germline, CDR1 is SGHNT and CDR2 YENEEA. After removal of 5 bases from V and 6 bases from J, the junction contained 7 bases not matched to a gene. The CDR3 DNA reads as TGTGCCAGCAGCACGGGACTATATTTCAATGAGCAGTTCTTC. Amino acid sequence: CASSTGLYFNEQFF.

This clone rates as medium-sized. CDR3: CASSLGGGWTGTLPGYTF. The CDR3 DNA reads TGTGCCAGCAGCTTGGGCGGCGGTTGGACAGGGACCCTTCCGGGCTACACCTTC. This chain connects TRBV11-3 to TRBJ1-2, with 8 bases aligning to TRBD1. V was clipped by 3 bases and J by 8 bases; unmatched bases: 20. Germline assignment: CDR1 SGHNT and CDR2 YENEEA. CDR3 length: 18 amino acids.

By share, this clone ranks as medium-sized. J is TRBJ1-5 and V is TRBV11-3; the D is unclear. Germline V gene lookup returns CDR1 SGHNT and CDR2 YENEEA. V was cut by 0 bases and J by 6 bases, with 9 bases left in between. This CDR3 is built from 14 residues. Here the CDR3 DNA reads TGTGCCAGCAGCTTAGACTCGCCTAGTCAGCCCCAGCATTTT. Its protein product is CASSLDSPSQPQHF.

This clone is categorized as medium-sized. V gene TRBV11-3 combines with J gene TRBJ2-1; 7 bases line up with TRBD1. With 5 bases clipped from V and 0 bases from J, the junction kept 4 bases outside the gene matches. CDR3 length equals 15 residues. CDR1 is SGHNT and CDR2 is YENEEA in the germline V gene. This CDR3 is CASSRSGGSYNEQFF. The DNA for the CDR3 is TGTGCCAGCAGCCGATCAGGGGGCTCCTACAATGAGCAGTTCTTC. The complete variable domain, with remaining parts taken from reference TRBV11-3 and TRBJ2-1, reads EAGVVQSPRYKIIEKKQPVAFWCNPISGHNTLYWYLQNLGQGPELLIRYENEEAVDDSQLPKDRFSAERLKGVDSTLKIQPAELGDSAVYLCASSRSGGSYNEQFFGPGTRLTVL.

This clone is categorized as medium-sized. This CDR3 is also generated by other DNA sequences in the sample. The chain is built from TRBV11-3 and TRBJ2-7, with D possibly being TRBD2 (5 bases). The ends were cut back, 1 base at V and 0 bases at J, with 7 bases in the middle. The CDR3 consists of 14 residues. Germline CDR1 SGHNT, CDR2 YENEEA. CDR3 DNA: TGTGCCAGCAGCTTAGTGAGGGACTCCTACGAGCAGTACTTC. It yields the protein CASSLVRDSYEQYF.

This clone is categorized as medium-sized. The chain recombines TRBV6-8 with TRBJ1-2, with 8 bases identical to TRBD1. J gave up 4 bases and V 6 bases, and 7 bases lay outside the gene matches. The CDR3 covers 14 residues. Germline CDR1 is MNHGY and CDR2 is SAAAGT. This CDR3 is CASSLGQGGYGYTF. The CDR3 DNA is TGTGCCAGCAGCCTCGGACAGGGTGGCTATGGCTACACCTTC.

By sample fraction, this clone is large. The chain has TRBV11-3 and TRBJ1-1; 9 positions agree with TRBD1. The germline V gene has CDR1 SGHNT and CDR2 YENEEA. The CDR3 contains 16 residues. The V gene end was trimmed by 4 bases and the J gene end by 2 bases; junction bases not matched to a gene: 8. The CDR3 is CASSSTGGQGNTEAFF. CDR3 in DNA: TGTGCCAGCAGCTCTACCGGGGGACAGGGAAACACTGAAGCTTTCTTT.

Within the sample, this clone is medium-sized. This chain uses TRBV11-3 with TRBJ2-2; D is ambiguous. V was pared by 6 bases and J by 0 bases, with 8 bases between. The CDR3 spans 14 residues. The germline CDR1 and CDR2 sequences are SGHNT and YENEEA. The CDR3 coding sequence is TGTGCCAGCAGTAGGGATCCGAACACCGGGGAGCTGTTTTTT. Translating it yields CASSRDPNTGELFF.

This clone is termed medium-sized. The CDR3 reads CASSLMGPGTEAFF. CDR3 nucleotide sequence: TGTGCCAGCAGCTTAATGGGTCCTGGCACTGAAGCTTTCTTT. The chain is built from TRBV11-3 and TRBJ1-1; D uncertain. Germline V gene data show CDR1 as SGHNT and CDR2 as YENEEA. CDR3 length: 14 residues. V was trimmed by 2 bases and J by 4 bases, leaving 11 bases between them.

This clone is categorized as medium-sized. A read error may account for a junction end that differs from germline. The gene calls are TRBV11-3 and TRBJ1-6, with 10 positions matching TRBD1. In germline, CDR1 is SGHNT, CDR2 YENEEA. This CDR3 has 14 amino acids. CDR3 sequence reads: CASSLVSDRGEYSF. In DNA, the CDR3 is TGTGCCAGCAGCTTAGTCTCGGACAGGGGGGAGTATAGCTTT.

This clone ranks as medium-sized. The CDR3 loop is CASSLGSTHADTQYF. CDR3 DNA sequence: TGTGCCAGCAGCTTGGGCTCGACGCACGCCGATACGCAGTATTTT. The chain couples TRBV11-3 to TRBJ2-3; D is undetermined. V shed 3 bases and J shed 6 bases, with 16 bases lying between them. The CDR3 spans 15 residues. Germline CDR1 is SGHNT and CDR2 is YENEEA.

This clone is hyperexpanded in the sample. This sequence joins TRBV11-3 and TRBJ2-4; possibly TRBD1 for D (5 bases). Germline V gene data show CDR1 as SGHNT and CDR2 as YENEEA. The length of the CDR3 is 15 residues. The V gene lost 5 bases and the J gene lost 6 bases, with 17 bases spanning the gap. CDR3 DNA: TGTGCCAGCAGCCCGCTAGGGTCAACAGGAAACATTCAGTACTTC. The encoded protein is CASSPLGSTGNIQYF.

By proportion, this clone is medium-sized. The chain combines TRBV11-3 with TRBJ1-2, with D perhaps matching TRBD1 (6 bases). Between the trimmed V and J ends, which lost 4 bases and 0 bases, there was a span of 12 bases. The CDR3 totals 15 residues. Looked up from germline, CDR1 is SGHNT and CDR2 is YENEEA. CDR3: CASSSTGTTNYGYTF. The CDR3 nucleotides read TGTGCCAGCAGCTCCACAGGGACAACTAACTATGGCTACACCTTC.

The genes are TRBV6-8 and TRBJ2-2; D might be TRBD2 (5 bases). Germline-derived CDR1 and CDR2 are MNHGY and SAAAGT. The V end lost 7 bases, the J end lost 2 bases, and 14 bases lay between the germline ends. The CDR3 runs to 15 residues. The CDR3 nucleotides read TGTGCCAGCATGATAGCGTACTTAAACACCGGGGAGCTGTTTTTT. The encoded protein is CASMIAYLNTGELFF.

This clone has a handful of counts. The rearrangement joins TRBV29-1 to TRBJ1-4; 9 bases are a match to TRBD1. J lost 2 bases, V lost 7 bases, and 8 bases had no gene match. This CDR3 has 15 amino acids. Germline values: CDR1 SQVTM, CDR2 ANQGSEA. DNA for the CDR3: TGCAGCGCCGTAGGGGACAGGGAGACTAATGAAAAACTGTTTTTT. It encodes CSAVGDRETNEKLFF.

There are a few counts of this clone. The genes are TRBV6-8 and TRBJ2-3; no definite D call. Germline assignment: CDR1 MNHGY and CDR2 SAAAGT. The CDR3 sequence is 13 residues long. Trimming removed 5 bases from V and 0 bases from J, with 6 bases in between. The CDR3 protein is CASSDGSTDTQYF. The CDR3 nucleotides read TGTGCCAGCAGTGACGGTAGCACAGATACGCAGTATTTT.

By share, this clone ranks as medium-sized. V is TRBV23-1 and J is TRBJ2-5; 8 positions agree with TRBD2. TRBV23-1 is identified as an open reading frame with a role that is uncertain. The CDR3 extends over 16 amino acids. The V gene end was trimmed by 6 bases and the J gene end by 2 bases; junction bases not matched to a gene: 11. CDR3 sequence (DNA): TGCGCCAGCAGCCCTGTTAGCGGGGCCGAGCAAGAGACCCAGTACTTC. This sequence encodes CASSPVSGAEQETQYF.

This clone was seen a handful of times. The chain uses TRBV9 and TRBJ2-3; 11 bases are shared with TRBD2. V dropped 9 bases and J dropped 1; count of bases not matched to a gene: 7. Germline CDR1 is SGDLS and CDR2 is YYNGEE. This CDR3 is built from 15 residues. CDR3 amino acids: CATKKTSGGTDTQYF. The CDR3 DNA follows: TGTGCCACCAAGAAGACTAGCGGGGGCACAGATACGCAGTATTTT.

This clone is large (0.1 to 1%) by share. The rearrangement joins TRBV9 to TRBJ1-1, with D perhaps TRBD1 (5 bases). Germline V CDR1 and CDR2: SGDLS, YYNGEE. Trimming removed 0 bases from V and 11 bases from J, with 17 bases in between. This CDR3 contains 14 residues. The CDR3 DNA is TGTGCCAGCAGCGTAGGTGGGGGTCTCGACTGGGCTTTCTTT. Its translation: CASSVGGGLDWAFF.

DNA for the CDR3: TGTGCCAGCAGCCCCACTAGCGGGGGAGTGACCCAGTACTTC. Its protein product is CASSPTSGGVTQYF. The V call is TRBV6-8, the J call TRBJ2-5; 11 bases are a match to TRBD2. Germline lookup yields CDR1 MNHGY and CDR2 SAAAGT. The CDR3 runs 14 residues. Unmatched junction bases numbered 7, after V lost 6 bases and J lost 7 bases.

This clone ranks as medium-sized. CDR3 nucleotides: TGTGCCAGCAGCTTCGCCCCAGACAGCCTTGAAGCTTTCTTT. It is translated as CASSFAPDSLEAFF. The gene calls are TRBV11-3 and TRBJ1-1, with D tentatively TRBD1 (5 bases). V lost 3 bases to trimming and J lost 7 bases, with 15 bases between them. The length of the CDR3 is 14 residues. From germline, CDR1 is SGHNT and CDR2 YENEEA.

J is TRBJ2-7 and V is TRBV6-8; no definite D call. The germline CDR1 and CDR2 sequences are MNHGY and SAAAGT. The CDR3 covers 14 residues. With 2 bases removed from V and 0 bases from J, the gap between germline ends came to 8 bases. CDR3 coding DNA: TGTGCCAGCAGTTACGGGTCAGGCTCCTACGAGCAGTACTTC. Translated: CASSYGSGSYEQYF.

This clone counts as medium-sized (0.01 to 0.1%). The chain employs TRBV9 and TRBJ2-1; D may be TRBD1 (5 bases). Germline-derived CDR1 and CDR2 are SGDLS and YYNGEE. The V end was cut by 3 bases, the J end by 3 bases, with 10 bases between. The CDR3 has 14 amino acids. The CDR3 here is CASSATDSYNEQFF. The CDR3 DNA is TGTGCCAGCAGCGCCACAGACAGCTACAATGAGCAGTTCTTC. The variable domain in full, completed from reference TRBV9 and TRBJ2-1, reads DSGVTQTPKHLITATGQRVTLRCSPRSGDLSVYWYQQSLDQGLQFLIQYYNGEERAKGNILERFSAQQFPDLHSELNLSSLELGDSALYFCASSATDSYNEQFFGPGTRLTVL.

CDR3 protein: CASSLTSGEGSEQFF. CDR3 bases: TGTGCCAGCAGCTTAACTAGCGGGGAAGGCAGTGAGCAGTTCTTC. V gene TRBV11-3 combines with J gene TRBJ2-1, with 10 bases matching TRBD2. The CDR3 extends over 15 amino acids. The ends lost 2 bases at V and 9 bases at J; junction bases unmatched: 7. CDR1 and CDR2 (germline): SGHNT, YENEEA.

The chain carries TRBV6-8 and TRBJ1-4, with no clear D. Per the germline V gene, CDR1 is MNHGY and CDR2 is SAAAGT. Trimming shortened V by 8 bases and J by 8 bases, and 12 bases separated the two germline ends. The CDR3 runs 12 residues. CDR3 protein: CASSESWEKLFF. As DNA, the CDR3 is TGTGCCAGCTCGGAGTCTTGGGAAAAACTGTTTTTT.